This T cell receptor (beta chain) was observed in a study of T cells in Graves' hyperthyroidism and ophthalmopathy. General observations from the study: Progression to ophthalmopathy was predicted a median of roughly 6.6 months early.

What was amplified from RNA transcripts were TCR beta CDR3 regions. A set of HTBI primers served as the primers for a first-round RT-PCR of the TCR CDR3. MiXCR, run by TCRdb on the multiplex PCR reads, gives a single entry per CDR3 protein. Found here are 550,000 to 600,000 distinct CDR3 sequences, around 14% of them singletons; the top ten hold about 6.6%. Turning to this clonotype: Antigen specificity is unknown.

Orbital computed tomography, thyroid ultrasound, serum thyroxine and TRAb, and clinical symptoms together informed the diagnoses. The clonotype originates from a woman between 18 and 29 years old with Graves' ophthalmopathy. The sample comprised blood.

CDR3 amino acids: CASSYEPGIRSIYEQYF. Written as DNA, the CDR3 is TGTGCCAGCAGCTATGAACCCGGGATTCGAAGCATCTACGAGCAGTACTTC. The V and J genes are TRBV5-5 and TRBJ2-7; a weak D match, TRBD2 (5 bases). The V gene's germline CDR1 is SGHKS and CDR2 YYEKEE (reference sequence). V was clipped by 3 bases and J by 3 bases, with 22 bases between them. This CDR3 has 17 residues.